The following is a TCR beta chain sequence with its context. The antigen remains unidentified. The CDR3 length is 16 residues. The germline V gene encodes CDR1 SGDLS and CDR2 YYNGEE. The V segment lost 4 bases and the J segment 4 bases; nucleotides outside the gene matches: 12. The PCR made use of 60 Vbeta and 13 Jbeta primers. Only in-frame clones appear in the TCRdb table, and some are missing; sequencing was by immunoSEQ multiplex PCR. This table has 150,000 to 200,000 clones, around 75% appearing once. These data belong to a study of cytomegalovirus exposure and HLA in healthy donors. Study-wide results and caveats: Accounts indicate the classifier identified cytomegalovirus status with strong specificity and sensitivity.

The sequence was collected from a woman between 45 and 60 years old in good health and CMV-seronegative. Specimen: PBMCs. V usage is TRBV9 and J usage is TRBJ2-5, with 8 bases lining up with TRBD1. CDR3 coding DNA: TGTGCCAGCAGCCCCTCATGGGCAGGGGGCTTAGAGACCCAGTACTTC. Its protein is CASSPSWAGGLETQYF.